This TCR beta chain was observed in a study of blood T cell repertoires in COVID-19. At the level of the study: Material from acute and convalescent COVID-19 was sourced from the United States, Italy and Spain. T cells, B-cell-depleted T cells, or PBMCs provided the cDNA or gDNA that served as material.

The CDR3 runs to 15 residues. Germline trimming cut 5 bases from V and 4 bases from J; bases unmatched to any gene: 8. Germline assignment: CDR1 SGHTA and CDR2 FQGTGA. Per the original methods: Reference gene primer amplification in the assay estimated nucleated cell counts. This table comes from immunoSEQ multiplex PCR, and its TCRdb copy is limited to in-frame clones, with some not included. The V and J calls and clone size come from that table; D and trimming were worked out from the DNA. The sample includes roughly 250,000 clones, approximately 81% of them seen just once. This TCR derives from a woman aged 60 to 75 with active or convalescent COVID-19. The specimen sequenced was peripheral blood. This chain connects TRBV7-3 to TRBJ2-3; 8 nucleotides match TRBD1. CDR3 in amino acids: CASSPRTGSPDTQYF. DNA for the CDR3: TGTGCCAGCAGCCCGCGGACAGGGAGTCCAGATACGCAGTATTTT.